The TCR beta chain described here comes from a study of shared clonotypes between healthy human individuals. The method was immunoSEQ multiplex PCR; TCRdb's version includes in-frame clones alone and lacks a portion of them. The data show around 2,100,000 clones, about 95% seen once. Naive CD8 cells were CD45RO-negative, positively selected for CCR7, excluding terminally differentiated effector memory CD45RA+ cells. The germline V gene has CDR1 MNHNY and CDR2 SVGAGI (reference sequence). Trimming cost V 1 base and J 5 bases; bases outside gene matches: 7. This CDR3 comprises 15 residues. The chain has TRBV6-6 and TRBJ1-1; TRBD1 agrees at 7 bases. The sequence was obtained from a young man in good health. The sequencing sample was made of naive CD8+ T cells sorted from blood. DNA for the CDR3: TGTGCCAGCAGTTACTTACAGGGGAGAGGAACTGAAGCTTTCTTT. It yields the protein CASSYLQGRGTEAFF.